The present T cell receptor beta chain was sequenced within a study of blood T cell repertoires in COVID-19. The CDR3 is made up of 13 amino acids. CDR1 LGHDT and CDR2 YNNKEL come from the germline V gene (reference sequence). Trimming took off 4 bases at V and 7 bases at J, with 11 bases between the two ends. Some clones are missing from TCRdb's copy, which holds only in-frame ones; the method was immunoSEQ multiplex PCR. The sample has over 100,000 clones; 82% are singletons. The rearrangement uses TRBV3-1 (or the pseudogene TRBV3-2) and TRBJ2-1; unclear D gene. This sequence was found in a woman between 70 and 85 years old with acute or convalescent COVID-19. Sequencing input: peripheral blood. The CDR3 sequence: CASSLGRGNEQFF. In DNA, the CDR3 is TGTGCCAGCAGCCTGGGCCGTGGGAATGAGCAGTTCTTC.